The 27 T cell receptor beta chains below were found in one sample sequenced in a study of blood T cell repertoires in COVID-19. Only in-frame clones appear in the TCRdb table, and some are missing; sequencing was by immunoSEQ multiplex PCR. There are about 49,000 clones in the sample; about four fifths occur only once, and 20% to 25% lies in the top ten. The sample consisted of peripheral blood. These receptors came from a woman aged 80 or over with COVID-19, enrolled during active disease.

The chain is built from TRBV3-1 (or the pseudogene TRBV3-2) and TRBJ2-7; 10 nucleotides match TRBD2. The J segment lost 4 bases and the V segment lost 1 base, leaving 7 bases of the junction unmatched. There are 16 residues in the CDR3. Germline V CDR1 and CDR2: LGHDT, YNNKEL (reference sequence). The CDR3 DNA reads TGTGCCAGCAGCCAAGTTTTGGGACTAGCGATTTACGAGCAGTACTTC. This codes for CASSQVLGLAIYEQYF.

The chain carries TRBV19 and TRBJ2-1; 11 bases line up with TRBD1. Per the germline V gene, CDR1 is LNHDA and CDR2 is SQIVND (reference sequence). Unmatched junction bases numbered 4, after V lost 6 bases and J lost 9 bases. The CDR3 covers 13 residues. CDR3 bases: TGTGCCAGTAGCGGACAGGGGGCAATTGAGCAGTTCTTC. As protein: CASSGQGAIEQFF.

The V call is TRBV19, the J call TRBJ2-1; 13 nucleotides match TRBD2. V dropped 5 bases and J dropped 5; count of bases not matched to a gene: 3. The germline V gene has CDR1 LNHDA and CDR2 SQIVND (reference sequence). This CDR3 has 15 amino acids. CDR3 sequence reads: CASSFGTSGNNEQFF. CDR3 bases: TGTGCCAGTAGTTTCGGGACTAGCGGGAACAATGAGCAGTTCTTC.

V is TRBV6-5 and J is TRBJ1-6, with D possibly TRBD1 on 6 matching bases. Germline CDR1 MNHEY, CDR2 SVGAGI. V was shortened by 7 bases and J by 7 bases, with 14 bases between the two germline ends. This CDR3 is built from 14 residues. This CDR3 is CASTRDTRNSPLHF. The DNA of the CDR3 is TGTGCCAGCACACGGGACACGAGAAATTCACCCCTCCACTTT.

The V and J genes are TRBV7-2 and TRBJ2-3, with 14 bases that match TRBD2. Germline CDR1 and CDR2: SGHTA and FQGNSA. CDR3 size: 17 residues. V trimming: 4 bases; J trimming: 5 bases; junction bases outside the gene matches: 8. CDR3: CASSSKTSGRAIDTQYF. CDR3 coding DNA: TGTGCCAGCAGCTCAAAGACTAGCGGGAGGGCTATAGATACGCAGTATTTT.

The CDR3 protein is CASSQEGLAGTAGANVLTF. CDR3 DNA sequence: TGTGCCAGCAGCCAAGAGGGGCTAGCGGGGACCGCTGGGGCCAACGTCCTGACTTTC. The chain has TRBV3-1 (or the pseudogene TRBV3-2) and TRBJ2-6; 9 bases are shared with TRBD2. The length of the CDR3 is 19 residues. Germline trimming cut 0 bases from V and 2 bases from J; bases unmatched to any gene: 8. Germline V gene data show CDR1 as LGHDT and CDR2 as YNNKEL (reference sequence).

This clone was seen a few times. V is TRBV19 and J is TRBJ2-7; 8 bases align to TRBD1. Germline V gene data show CDR1 as LNHDA and CDR2 as SQIVND (reference sequence). Germline trimming cut 8 bases from V and 6 bases from J; bases unmatched to any gene: 6. The length of the CDR3 is 12 residues. This CDR3 is CASRTGIGEQYF. For the CDR3, the DNA is TGTGCCAGTCGGACAGGGATAGGCGAGCAGTACTTC. The complete variable domain, with remaining parts taken from reference TRBV19 and TRBJ2-7, reads DGGITQSPKYLFRKEGQNVTLSCEQNLNHDAMYWYRQDPGQGLRLIYYSQIVNDFQKGDIAEGYSVSREKKESFPLTVTSAQKNPTAFYLCASRTGIGEQYFGPGTRLTVT.

V usage is TRBV10-2 and J usage is TRBJ2-1; TRBD2 aligns across 10 bases. Germline lookup yields CDR1 WSHSY and CDR2 SAAADI. V dropped 3 bases and J dropped 4; count of bases not matched to a gene: 6. The length of the CDR3 is 16 residues. The CDR3 region has the DNA TGCGCCAGCAGTGACCCTACTAGCGGGAATTACAATGAGCAGTTCTTC. Protein sequence: CASSDPTSGNYNEQFF.

CDR3 sequence: CASSNRDSNTGELFF. In DNA form, the CDR3 reads TGTGCCAGCTCGAACCGGGACAGTAACACCGGGGAGCTGTTTTTT. The rearrangement uses TRBV18 and TRBJ2-2; 7 bases fit TRBD1. V was clipped by 6 bases and J by 2 bases; unmatched bases: 6. Germline V gene data show CDR1 as KGHSH and CDR2 as LQKENI. The CDR3 has 15 amino acids.

The chain recombines TRBV3-1 (or the pseudogene TRBV3-2) with TRBJ2-1; D remains ambiguous. V was cut by 0 bases and J by 2 bases, with 11 bases left in between. The CDR3 consists of 16 residues. CDR1 and CDR2 (germline): LGHDT, YNNKEL (reference sequence). CDR3 sequence reads: CASSQDRVSPYNEQFF. In nucleotides, the CDR3 is TGTGCCAGCAGCCAAGATCGGGTTAGCCCCTACAATGAGCAGTTCTTC.

This sequence joins TRBV6-1 and TRBJ1-6, with D possibly matching TRBD1 (6 bases). This CDR3 region has 15 residues. Germline V gene data show CDR1 as MNHNS and CDR2 as SASEGT. The ends were cut back, 2 bases at V and 5 bases at J, with 10 bases in the middle. The CDR3 bases are TGTGCCAGCAGTGAATACAGGGCGAATAATTCACCCCTCCACTTT. Protein: CASSEYRANNSPLHF.

The chain recombines TRBV9 with TRBJ2-1, with 9 bases lining up with TRBD1. CDR3 length: 16 residues. The V segment lost 0 bases and the J segment 3 bases; nucleotides outside the gene matches: 4. The germline CDR1 and CDR2 sequences are SGDLS and YYNGEE. The CDR3 loop is CASSVGGQGLYNEQFF. CDR3 coding DNA: TGTGCCAGCAGCGTAGGGGGACAGGGTCTCTACAATGAGCAGTTCTTC.

The gene calls are TRBV6-2 or TRBV6-3 and TRBJ2-1; 8 bases are shared with TRBD2. The CDR3 covers 18 residues. Germline assignment: CDR1 MNHEY and CDR2 SVGEGT. V shed 0 bases, J shed 1 base, and the junction held 8 bases outside the gene matches. The CDR3: CASSYSRGSGISYNEQFF. In nucleotides, the CDR3 is TGTGCCAGCAGTTACTCGAGGGGTAGCGGGATATCCTACAATGAGCAGTTCTTC.

The chain employs TRBV18 and TRBJ2-1, with TRBD2 matching 10 bases. This CDR3 region has 16 residues. CDR1 is KGHSH and CDR2 is LQKENI in the germline V gene. Unmatched junction bases numbered 6, after V lost 0 bases and J lost 7 bases. The CDR3 region has the DNA TGTGCCAGCTCACCACCGAAGGGACTAGCGAATAATGAGCAGTTCTTC. Translating it yields CASSPPKGLANNEQFF.

The rearrangement joins TRBV16 to TRBJ2-1; 8 nucleotides align to TRBD1. Germline V gene data show CDR1 as KGHSY and CDR2 as FQNENV. After removal of 0 bases from V and 5 bases from J, the junction contained 12 bases not matched to a gene. The CDR3 has 18 amino acids. CDR3 residues: CASSQSPSPGQANNEQFF. CDR3 coding DNA: TGTGCCAGCAGCCAATCCCCGTCGCCGGGACAGGCTAACAATGAGCAGTTCTTC. The complete variable domain, with remaining parts taken from reference TRBV16 and TRBJ2-1, reads GEEVAQTPKHLVRGEGQKAKLYCAPIKGHSYVFWYQQVLKNEFKFLISFQNENVFDETGMPKERFSAKCLPNSPCSLEIQATKLEDSAVYFCASSQSPSPGQANNEQFFGPGTRLTVL.

This chain uses TRBV30 with TRBJ2-3; D not resolved. This CDR3 contains 11 residues. V was shortened by 2 bases and J by 4 bases, with 4 bases between the two germline ends. Germline V lookup: CDR1 GTSNPN, CDR2 SVGIG (reference sequence). Here the CDR3 DNA reads TGTGCCTGGAGTCCCGCAGATACGCAGTATTTT. Translating gives CAWSPADTQYF.

J is TRBJ1-1 and V is TRBV19, with a weak D call TRBD1 (5 bases). Germline-derived CDR1 and CDR2 are LNHDA and SQIVND (reference sequence). The CDR3 extends over 14 amino acids. V was shortened by 4 bases and J by 4 bases, with 13 bases between the two germline ends. The CDR3 sequence: CASSTQVSGTEAFF. As DNA, the CDR3 is TGTGCCAGTAGTACACAGGTCTCGGGCACTGAAGCTTTCTTT.

The chain couples TRBV5-1 to TRBJ2-7; a possible D gene is TRBD2 (7 bases). Trimming stripped 0 bases from V and 6 bases from J, with 13 bases between. There are 14 residues in the CDR3. Germline loops: CDR1 SGHRS, CDR2 YFSETQ. For the CDR3, the DNA is TGCGCCAGCAGCTTGGTCGCGGGGGCACGCGAGCAGTACTTC. This encodes CASSLVAGAREQYF.

The chain employs TRBV10-2 and TRBJ1-6; 8 bases align to TRBD1. Germline trimming cut 6 bases from V and 9 bases from J; bases unmatched to any gene: 4. Germline V CDR1 and CDR2: WSHSY, SAAADI. This CDR3 spans 13 amino acids. In nucleotides, the CDR3 is TGCGCCAGCAGCGGACAGGGTGGTTCACCCCTCCACTTT. Its protein is CASSGQGGSPLHF.

This rearrangement joins TRBV7-6 to TRBJ2-6; D unresolved. The ends were cut back, 1 base at V and 2 bases at J, with 18 bases in the middle. Germline loops: CDR1 SGHVS, CDR2 FNYEAQ. There are 19 residues in the CDR3. The CDR3 coding sequence is TGTGCCAGCAGCTTAGAAAGTGAACTCTTACCCGCTGGGGCCAACGTCCTGACTTTC. As protein: CASSLESELLPAGANVLTF.

The chain links TRBV7-2 to TRBJ1-2; D not resolved. Germline-derived CDR1 and CDR2 are SGHTA and FQGNSA. Trimming removed 5 bases from V and 5 bases from J, with 12 bases in between. The CDR3 spans 13 residues. CDR3 coding DNA: TGTGCCAGCAGCCCCGAGGGCTGGTATGGCTACACCTTC. It is translated as CASSPEGWYGYTF.

This rearrangement joins TRBV7-3 to TRBJ2-1; D is perhaps TRBD1 (5 bases). Per germline, CDR1 SGHTA and CDR2 FQGTGA. This CDR3 comprises 15 residues. The ends were cut back, 5 bases at V and 6 bases at J, with 17 bases in the middle. The CDR3 sequence is CASSPPAARANEQFF. CDR3 nucleotides: TGTGCCAGCAGCCCCCCCGCGGCCAGGGCCAATGAGCAGTTCTTC.

The J gene is TRBJ2-3, the V gene TRBV5-1; D gene ambiguous. CDR1 and CDR2 from the germline V gene are SGHRS and YFSETQ. The V and J ends lost 6 bases and 2 bases respectively, with 13 bases between them. This CDR3 is built from 14 residues. CDR3 residues: CASNQAATTDTQYF. The DNA for the CDR3 is TGCGCCAGCAATCAGGCAGCCACCACAGATACGCAGTATTTT.

V is TRBV4-2 and J is TRBJ2-1, with 10 bases identical to TRBD1. Germline trimming cut 5 bases from V and 6 bases from J; bases unmatched to any gene: 13. The CDR3 has 17 amino acids. Germline V gives CDR1 LGHNA, CDR2 YNFKEQ. This chain's CDR3 is CASSTSPGTGVLNEQFF. In nucleotides, the CDR3 is TGTGCCAGCAGCACGTCGCCCGGGACAGGGGTTCTCAATGAGCAGTTCTTC.

V gene TRBV2 combines with J gene TRBJ1-3; the D gene is possibly TRBD1 (6 bases). Germline V gene data show CDR1 as SNHLY and CDR2 as FYNNEI. The CDR3 length is 14 residues. V shed 6 bases and J shed 3 bases, with 12 bases lying between them. The CDR3 coding sequence is TGTGCCAGCAGAGAACAGGGTAGTGGAAACACCATATATTTT. Translation: CASREQGSGNTIYF. Based on the CDR3 plus reference TRBV2 and TRBJ1-3, the full variable domain is EPEVTQTPSHQVTQMGQEVILRCVPISNHLYFYWYRQILGQKVEFLVSFYNNEISEKSEIFDDQFSVERPDGSNFTLKIRSTKLEDSAMYFCASREQGSGNTIYFGEGSWLTVV.

The gene calls are TRBV7-2 and TRBJ2-5, with D possibly TRBD1 on 7 matching bases. Germline-derived CDR1 and CDR2 are SGHTA and FQGNSA. Trimming stripped 5 bases from V and 5 bases from J, with 21 bases between. The CDR3 runs to 16 residues. CDR3 sequence: CASSLYGGGALETQYF. CDR3 coding DNA: TGTGCCAGCAGCCTCTATGGAGGGGGCGCGTTGGAGACCCAGTACTTC.

The sample holds one count of this clone. This rearrangement joins TRBV30 to TRBJ1-1; no reliable D call. The CDR3 is 14 amino acids. Looked up from germline, CDR1 is GTSNPN and CDR2 is SVGIG (reference sequence). The ends were cut back, 4 bases at V and 4 bases at J, with 16 bases in the middle. CDR3 region: CAWTLGISGTEAFF. The DNA of the CDR3 is TGTGCCTGGACCCTCGGGATATCGGGCACTGAAGCTTTCTTT.